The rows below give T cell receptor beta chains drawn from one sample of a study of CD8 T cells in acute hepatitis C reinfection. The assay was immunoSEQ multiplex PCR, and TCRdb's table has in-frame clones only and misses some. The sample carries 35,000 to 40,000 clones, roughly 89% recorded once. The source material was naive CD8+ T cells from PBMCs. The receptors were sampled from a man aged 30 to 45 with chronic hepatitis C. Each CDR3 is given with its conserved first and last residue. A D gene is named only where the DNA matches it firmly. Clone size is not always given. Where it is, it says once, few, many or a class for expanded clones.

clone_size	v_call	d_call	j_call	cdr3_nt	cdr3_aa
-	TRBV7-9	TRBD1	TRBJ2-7	TGTGCCAGCAGCTCCCCGGACAGGGGAGCCTACGAGCAGTACTTC	CASSSPDRGAYEQYF
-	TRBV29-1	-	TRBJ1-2	TGCAGCGTTGAGGAGGGCGCTTATGGCTACACCTTC	CSVEEGAYGYTF
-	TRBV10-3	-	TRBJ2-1	TGTGCCATCAGTGAGTCGGGTTTAGGGCCCAATGAGCAGTTCTTC	CAISESGLGPNEQFF
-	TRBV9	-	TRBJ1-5	TGTGCCAGCAGCGTGTCAGGGGCCCGCAATCAGCCCCAGCATTTT	CASSVSGARNQPQHF
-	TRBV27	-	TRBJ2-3	TGTGCCGGCAGTTCGGGGTCCCGGGGGCTGGTGACGCAGTATTTT	CAGSSGSRGLVTQYF
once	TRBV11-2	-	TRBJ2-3	TGTGCCAGCAGCTTAGACTGGACAGATACGCAGTATTTT	CASSLDWTDTQYF
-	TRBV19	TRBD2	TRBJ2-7	TGTGCCAGTTCTGTAGCGGGAGTTTACGAGCAGTACTTC	CASSVAGVYEQYF
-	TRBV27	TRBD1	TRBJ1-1	TGTGCCAGCAGTAGCGGGACAGGGACCACTGAAGCTTTCTTT	CASSSGTGTTEAFF
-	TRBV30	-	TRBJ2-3	TGTGCCTGGAGTGGAACATCGAACACAGATACGCAGTATTTT	CAWSGTSNTDTQYF
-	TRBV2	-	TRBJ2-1	TGTGCCAGCAGTGAAGGGATTAGTAATGAGCAGTTCTTC	CASSEGISNEQFF
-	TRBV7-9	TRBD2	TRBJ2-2	TGTGCCAGCAGCTCCCCGGGACTAGCGAGTTCCGACACCGGGGAGCTGTTTTTT	CASSSPGLASSDTGELFF
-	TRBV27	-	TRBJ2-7	TGTGCCAGCACTGGTACAGCTAGTAACCACGAGCAGTACTTC	CASTGTASNHEQYF
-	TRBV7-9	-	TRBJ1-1	TGTGCCAGCAGTTTCCCGGACGGCACTGAAGCTTTCTTT	CASSFPDGTEAFF
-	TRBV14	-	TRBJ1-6	TGTGCCAGCAGCCTATTATCGTCGGGATCACCCCTCCACTTT	CASSLLSSGSPLHF
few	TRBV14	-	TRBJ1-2	TGTGCCAGCAGCCAAGCAGAAGATGGCTACACCTTC	CASSQAEDGYTF
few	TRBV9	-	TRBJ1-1	TGTGCCAGCAGCGGGGACGAGTGGGACACTGAAGCTTTCTTT	CASSGDEWDTEAFF
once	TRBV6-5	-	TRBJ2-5	TGTGCCAGCCCACACAGGGAAGAGACCCAGTACTTC	CASPHREETQYF
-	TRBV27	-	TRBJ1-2	TGTGCCAGCAGTTTATCACATGGGCTTGGCGGCTACACCTTC	CASSLSHGLGGYTF
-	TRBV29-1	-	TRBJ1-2	TGCAGCGTTGATAGCCCCAGGGACGGCTACACCTTC	CSVDSPRDGYTF
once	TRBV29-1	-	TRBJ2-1	TGCAGCGTTGACCTCGAAACGGACGGGAGTGCTCTCAAGTTCTATGAGCAGTTCTTC	CSVDLETDGSALKFYEQFF
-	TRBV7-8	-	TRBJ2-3	TGTGCCAGCAGCCAACACGGAACGGGGGGCACAGATACGCAGTATTTT	CASSQHGTGGTDTQYF
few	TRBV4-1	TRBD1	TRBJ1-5	TGCGCCAGCAGCCAAGTAGGACAGGCCAATCAGCCCCAGCATTTT	CASSQVGQANQPQHF
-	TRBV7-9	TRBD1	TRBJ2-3	TGTGCCAGCAGCACAGGGGGAAGTTCAGATACGCAGTATTTT	CASSTGGSSDTQYF
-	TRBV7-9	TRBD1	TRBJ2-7	TGTGCCAGCAGCGGGGACAGGGCGCCCTACGAGCAGTACTTC	CASSGDRAPYEQYF
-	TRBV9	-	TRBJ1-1	TGTGCCAGCAGCGTAATGGTCCTGTTAATAGGGGTTGGCGACACTGAAGCTTTCTTT	CASSVMVLLIGVGDTEAFF
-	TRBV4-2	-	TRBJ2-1	TGTGCCAGCAGCCGCGGGGAAAGCTCCTACAATGAGCAGTTCTTC	CASSRGESSYNEQFF
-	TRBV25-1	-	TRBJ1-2	TGTGCCAGCAGTAATCTGCAGGACGGCTACACCTTC	CASSNLQDGYTF
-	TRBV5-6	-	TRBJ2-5	TGTGCCAGCAGCGACCTAACGGAGGGTGGAGAGACCCAGTACTTC	CASSDLTEGGETQYF
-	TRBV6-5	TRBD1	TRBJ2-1	TGTGCCAGCAGTTACTCGACAGGGGGGCACAATGAGCAGTTCTTC	CASSYSTGGHNEQFF
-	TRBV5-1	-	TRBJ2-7	TGCGCCAGCAGCTTGGCCCGGAGCTACGAGCAGTACTTC	CASSLARSYEQYF
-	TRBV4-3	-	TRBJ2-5	TGCGCCAGCAGCCAAGAAACCTGGGAGACCCAGTACTTC	CASSQETWETQYF
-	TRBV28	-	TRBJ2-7	TGTGCCAGCAGTTTTAGAGAGGCCCCGAGCTACGAGCAGTACTTC	CASSFREAPSYEQYF
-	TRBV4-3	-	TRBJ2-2	TGCGCCAGCAGCCAAGCCATAACCGGGGAGCTGTTTTTT	CASSQAITGELFF
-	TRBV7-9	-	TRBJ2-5	TGTGCCAGCAGCTCACCAAACCAGGGGCTCCAAGAGACCCAGTACTTC	CASSSPNQGLQETQYF
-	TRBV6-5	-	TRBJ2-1	TGTGCCAGCAGTTTCCAGACTAGTTATGAGCAGTTCTTC	CASSFQTSYEQFF
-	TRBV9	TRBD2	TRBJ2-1	TGTGCCAGCAGCACCCGACTAGCGGGGGCTACTAATGAGCAGTTCTTC	CASSTRLAGATNEQFF
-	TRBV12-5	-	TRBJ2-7	TGTGCTTTTGGAGGGGTCTCCTACGAGCAGTACTTC	CAFGGVSYEQYF
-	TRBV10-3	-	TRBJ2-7	TGTGCCATCAGTGAGAAGATCTCCTACGAGCAGTACTTC	CAISEKISYEQYF
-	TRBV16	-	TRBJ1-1	TGTGCCAGCAGCCAATCGCCAGAGGCACTAAACACTGAAGCTTTCTTT	CASSQSPEALNTEAFF
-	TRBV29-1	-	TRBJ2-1	TGCAGCGTTGAGGGGTCAGAATACAATGAGCAGTTCTTC	CSVEGSEYNEQFF
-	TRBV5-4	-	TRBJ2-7	TGTGCCAGCAGCTCACAGGGTTACGAGCAGTACTTC	CASSSQGYEQYF
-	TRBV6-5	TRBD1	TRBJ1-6	TGTGCCAGCAGTTACGGTACAGGGGCGAATTCACCCCTCCACTTT	CASSYGTGANSPLHF
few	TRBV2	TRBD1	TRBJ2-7	TGTGCCAGCAGTGAAAAGATCGGACAGGCGAGGGAGCAGTACTTC	CASSEKIGQAREQYF
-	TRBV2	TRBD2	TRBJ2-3	TGTGCCAGTAACGTAGCGGGAGGGAGGGGAGAGAGGAACACAGATACGCAGTATTTT	CASNVAGGRGERNTDTQYF
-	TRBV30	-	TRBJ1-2	TGTGCCTGGAGTGGGCACAGAAATAACTATGGCTACACCTTC	CAWSGHRNNYGYTF
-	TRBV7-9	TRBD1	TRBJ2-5	TGTGCCAGCAGACAGGGGTATATGGAGACCCAGTACTTC	CASRQGYMETQYF
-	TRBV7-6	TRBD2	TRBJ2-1	TGTGCCAGCAGCTTAAGAGGACTAGCGGGAGACAATGAGCAGTTCTTC	CASSLRGLAGDNEQFF
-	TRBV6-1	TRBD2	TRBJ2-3	TGTGCCAGCAGTGAAGCTGCGGGGGGCAAGTTAGATACGCAGTATTTT	CASSEAAGGKLDTQYF
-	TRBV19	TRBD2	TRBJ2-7	TGTGCCAGTAGTTCTCTAGCGGGGGCAAACGAGCAGTACTTC	CASSSLAGANEQYF
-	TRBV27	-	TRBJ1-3	TGTGCCAGCAGTCCACAGGGTTTTGGAAACACCATATATTTT	CASSPQGFGNTIYF